This T cell receptor (beta chain) was identified in a study of blood T cell repertoires in COVID-19. This CDR3 is built from 15 residues. V lost 1 base to trimming and J lost 0 bases, with 9 bases between them. CDR1 MNHEY and CDR2 SVGAGI come from the germline V gene. Cohorts were determined from participant-reported clinical history. In the authors' workflow: Nucleated cell counts were estimated from reference gene primer amplification. Sequenced by immunoSEQ multiplex PCR; TCRdb stores in-frame clones only, minus some. The V and J calls and clone size are taken from that table; D and trimming were inferred from the DNA. Of about 330,000 clones listed, about 87% are singletons.

The V and J genes are TRBV6-5 and TRBJ1-2; D not certain. The sequencing input was PBMCs or T cells enriched from blood (not recorded which). The TCR sequence derives from a woman aged 25 to 39 who had recovered from COVID-19. The CDR3 DNA reads TGTGCCAGCAGTTACTGGGCAGAGACTAACTATGGCTACACCTTC. It specifies CASSYWAETNYGYTF.